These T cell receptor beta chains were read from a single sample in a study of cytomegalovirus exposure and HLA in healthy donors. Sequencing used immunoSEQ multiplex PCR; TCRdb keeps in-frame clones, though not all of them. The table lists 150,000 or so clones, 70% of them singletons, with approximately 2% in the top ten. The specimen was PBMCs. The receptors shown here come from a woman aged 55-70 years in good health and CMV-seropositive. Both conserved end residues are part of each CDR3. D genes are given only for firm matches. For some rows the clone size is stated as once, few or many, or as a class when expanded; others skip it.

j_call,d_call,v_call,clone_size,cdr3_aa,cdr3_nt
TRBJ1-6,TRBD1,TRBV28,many,CASSTGGLNSPLHF,TGTGCCAGCAGTACAGGGGGTCTGAATTCACCCCTCCACTTT
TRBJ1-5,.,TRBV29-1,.,CSALTAGIDQPQHF,TGCAGCGCTTTGACGGCAGGGATCGATCAGCCCCAGCATTTT
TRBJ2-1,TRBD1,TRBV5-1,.,CASSLGGQGVHEQFF,TGCGCCAGCAGCCTTGGAGGACAGGGTGTCCATGAGCAGTTCTTC
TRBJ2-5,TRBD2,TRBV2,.,CASSERELQETQYF,TGTGCCAGCAGTGAGCGGGAGCTACAAGAGACCCAGTACTTC
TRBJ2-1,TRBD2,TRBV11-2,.,CASSLEGLGAHEQFF,TGTGCCAGCAGCTTAGAAGGACTAGGGGCACATGAGCAGTTCTTC
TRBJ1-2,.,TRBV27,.,CASRTPQGRGYTF,TGTGCCAGCAGAACCCCACAGGGAAGGGGCTACACCTTC
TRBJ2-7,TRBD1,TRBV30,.,CAWSPAGQGGYEQYF,TGTGCCTGGAGTCCCGCGGGACAGGGGGGATACGAGCAGTACTTC
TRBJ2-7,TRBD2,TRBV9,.,CASSGSGLAGVREQYF,TGTGCCAGCAGCGGTAGCGGACTAGCGGGAGTTCGGGAGCAGTACTTC
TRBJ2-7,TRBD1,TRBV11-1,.,CASSLTRDRTVEQYF,TGTGCCAGCAGCTTAACCCGGGACAGGACGGTCGAGCAGTACTTC
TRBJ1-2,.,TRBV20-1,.,CSAQDSYGYTF,TGCAGTGCCCAGGACAGTTATGGCTACACCTTC
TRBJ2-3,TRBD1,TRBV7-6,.,CASTQGDPQGTQYF,TGTGCCAGCACCCAGGGGGACCCCCAGGGTACGCAGTATTTT
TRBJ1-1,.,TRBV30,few,CAWTLTNTEAFF,TGTGCCTGGACACTTACGAACACTGAAGCTTTCTTT
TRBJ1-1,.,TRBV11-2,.,CASSLVEGGEAFF,TGTGCCAGCAGCTTAGTGGAGGGAGGGGAAGCTTTCTTT
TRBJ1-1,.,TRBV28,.,CASSSQDSRPEAFF,TGTGCCAGCAGTTCCCAAGACAGCCGGCCTGAAGCTTTCTTT
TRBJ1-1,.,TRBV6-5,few,CASTWGTSGEAFF,TGTGCCAGCACCTGGGGGACTTCAGGCGAAGCTTTCTTT
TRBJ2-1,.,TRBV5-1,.,CASSPPPAGSPYNEQFF,TGCGCCAGCAGCCCCCCTCCGGCGGGTTCGCCCTACAATGAGCAGTTCTTC
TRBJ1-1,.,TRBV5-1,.,CASSLAGPPGTEAFF,TGCGCCAGCAGCTTGGCCGGTCCCCCGGGAACTGAAGCTTTCTTT
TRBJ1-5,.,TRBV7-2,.,CASSPGQRQPQHF,TGTGCCAGCAGCCCCGGACAGAGGCAGCCCCAGCATTTT
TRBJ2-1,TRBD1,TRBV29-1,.,CSVSGQGPNNEQFF,TGCAGCGTTTCGGGACAGGGGCCTAACAATGAGCAGTTCTTC
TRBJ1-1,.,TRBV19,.,CASTLKGTRIMNTEAFF,TGTGCCAGTACCCTTAAGGGGACAAGGATCATGAACACTGAAGCTTTCTTT
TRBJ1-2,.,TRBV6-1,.,CASSERQLQYGYTF,TGTGCCAGCAGTGAAAGACAGCTACAATATGGCTACACCTTC
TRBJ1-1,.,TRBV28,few,CASSLGDSGTEAFF,TGTGCCAGCTCCCTCGGGGACTCCGGGACTGAAGCTTTCTTT
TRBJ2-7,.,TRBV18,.,CASSPSAGPYEQYF,TGTGCCAGCTCACCTTCAGCAGGGCCCTACGAGCAGTACTTC
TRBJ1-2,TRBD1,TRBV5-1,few,CASSEGTETFRGYTF,TGCGCCAGCAGCGAAGGGACAGAGACTTTTCGGGGCTACACCTTC
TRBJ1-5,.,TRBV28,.,CASSLGAQPQHF,TGTGCCAGCAGTTTAGGAGCTCAGCCCCAGCATTTT
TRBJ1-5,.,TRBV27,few,CASSPGQRSNQPQHF,TGTGCCAGCAGTCCCGGACAGCGCTCCAATCAGCCCCAGCATTTT
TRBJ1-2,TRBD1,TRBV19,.,CASSPGTGLIYGYTF,TGTGCCAGTAGTCCGGGGACAGGATTAATCTATGGCTACACCTTC
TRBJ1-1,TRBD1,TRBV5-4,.,CASSLDSGGWTEAFF,TGTGCCAGCAGCTTGGATTCAGGGGGATGGACTGAAGCTTTCTTT
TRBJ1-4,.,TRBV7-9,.,CASSSQATNEKLFF,TGTGCCAGCAGCTCACAGGCAACTAATGAAAAACTGTTTTTT
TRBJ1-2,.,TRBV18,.,CASSPPEGTAAGYTF,TGTGCCAGCTCACCACCGGAAGGTACCGCGGCTGGCTACACCTTC
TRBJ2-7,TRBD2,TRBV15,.,CATSRDGLAGPRYEQYF,TGTGCCACCAGCAGAGATGGACTAGCGGGACCCCGATACGAGCAGTACTTC
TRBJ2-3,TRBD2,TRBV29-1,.,CSVSGRATDTQYF,TGCAGCGTTAGCGGGAGGGCCACAGATACGCAGTATTTT
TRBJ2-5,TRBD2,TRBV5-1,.,CASSLIRREGLETQYF,TGCGCCAGCAGCTTGATTCGGCGGGAGGGCCTGGAGACCCAGTACTTC
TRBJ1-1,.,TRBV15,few,CATSRDTLNTEAFF,TGTGCCACCAGCAGGGACACTCTGAACACTGAAGCTTTCTTT
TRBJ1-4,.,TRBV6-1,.,CASSEAGLGSKKLFF,TGTGCCAGCAGTGAAGCGGGGTTAGGGAGCAAAAAACTGTTTTTT
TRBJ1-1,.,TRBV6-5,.,CASSYSGGNTEAFF,TGTGCCAGCAGTTACTCGGGGGGGAACACTGAAGCTTTCTTT
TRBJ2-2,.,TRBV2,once,CASSRTQNTGELFF,TGTGCCAGCAGTCGGACACAGAACACCGGGGAGCTGTTTTTT
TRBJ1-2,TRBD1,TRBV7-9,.,CASSSPETGIDGYTF,TGTGCCAGCAGCTCTCCCGAGACAGGGATTGATGGCTACACCTTC
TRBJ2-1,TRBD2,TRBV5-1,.,CASSLTSGSGNEQFF,TGCGCCAGCAGCTTGACTAGCGGGAGCGGGAATGAGCAGTTCTTC
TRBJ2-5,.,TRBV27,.,CASSPWGGGDQETQYF,TGTGCCAGCAGCCCCTGGGGAGGGGGGGACCAAGAGACCCAGTACTTC
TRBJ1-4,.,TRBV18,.,CASSPSSGDNEKLFF,TGTGCCAGCTCACCAAGCTCAGGGGATAATGAAAAACTGTTTTTT
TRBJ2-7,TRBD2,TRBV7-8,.,CASSGPGRAYEQYF,TGTGCCAGCAGCGGTCCGGGGAGGGCCTACGAGCAGTACTTC
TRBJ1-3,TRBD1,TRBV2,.,CASSKQGAAGNTIYF,TGTGCCAGCAGCAAACAGGGGGCCGCTGGAAACACCATATATTTT
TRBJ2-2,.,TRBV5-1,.,CASSLQGNTGELFF,TGCGCCAGCAGCTTGCAGGGGAACACCGGGGAGCTGTTTTTT
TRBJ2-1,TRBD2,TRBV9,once,CASSAHGTSGSWSYNEQFF,TGTGCCAGCAGCGCCCATGGGACTAGCGGGAGTTGGTCCTACAATGAGCAGTTCTTC
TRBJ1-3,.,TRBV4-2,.,CASSSGIQIENTIYF,TGTGCCAGCAGCTCCGGGATACAGATAGAAAACACCATATATTTT
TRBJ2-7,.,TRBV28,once,CASSPLDNYEQYF,TGTGCCAGCAGTCCCTTGGACAACTACGAGCAGTACTTC
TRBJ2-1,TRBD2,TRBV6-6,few,CASSSGLARNEQFF,TGTGCCAGCAGCTCGGGACTAGCGAGGAATGAGCAGTTCTTC
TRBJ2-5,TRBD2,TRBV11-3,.,CASSGTSGSKETQYF,TGTGCCAGCTCCGGGACTAGCGGGAGTAAAGAGACCCAGTACTTC
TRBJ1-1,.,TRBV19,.,CASSPGTLNTEAFF,TGTGCCAGTAGTCCCGGGACACTGAACACTGAAGCTTTCTTT
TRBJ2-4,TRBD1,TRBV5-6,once,CASSYDRDSLAKNIQYF,TGTGCCAGCAGCTATGATCGGGACAGCCTAGCCAAAAACATTCAGTACTTC
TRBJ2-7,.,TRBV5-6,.,CASSKNAVSYEQYF,TGTGCCAGCAGCAAGAACGCGGTCTCCTACGAGCAGTACTTC
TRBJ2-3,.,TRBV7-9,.,CASSFLKTSTDTQYF,TGTGCCAGCAGCTTCCTCAAAACTAGCACAGATACGCAGTATTTT